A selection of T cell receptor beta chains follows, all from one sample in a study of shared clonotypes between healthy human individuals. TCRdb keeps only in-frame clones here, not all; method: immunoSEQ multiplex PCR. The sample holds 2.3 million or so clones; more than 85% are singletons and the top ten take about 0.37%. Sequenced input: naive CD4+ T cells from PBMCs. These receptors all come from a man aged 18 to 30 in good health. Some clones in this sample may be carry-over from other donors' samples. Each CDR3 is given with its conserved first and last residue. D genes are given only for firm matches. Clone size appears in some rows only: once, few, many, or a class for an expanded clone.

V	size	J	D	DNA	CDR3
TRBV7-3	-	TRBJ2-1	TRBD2	TGTGCCAGCAGGGAGACGGGACTAGCGGGAGTCAGTGAGCAGTTCTTC	CASRETGLAGVSEQFF
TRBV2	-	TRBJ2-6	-	TGTGCCAGCAGCAAAAGGATAACCTCTGGGGCCAACGTCCTGACTTTC	CASSKRITSGANVLTF
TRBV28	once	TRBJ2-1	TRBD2	TGTGCCAGCAGTGGTGCTAGCGGCTACAATGAGCAGTTCTTC	CASSGASGYNEQFF
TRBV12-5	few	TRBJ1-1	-	TGTGCTAGTGGTCCCGACTTCGACAGCATAAACACTGAAGCTTTCTTT	CASGPDFDSINTEAFF
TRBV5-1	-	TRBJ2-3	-	TGCGCCAGCAGCTCATCCACAGATACGCAGTATTTT	CASSSSTDTQYF
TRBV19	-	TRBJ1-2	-	TGTGCCAGTAGCCCAGTCGAAATACGGGCCTATGGCTACACCTTC	CASSPVEIRAYGYTF
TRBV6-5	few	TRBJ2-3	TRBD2	TGTGCCAGCAGTCCTAGCGGGAGCACAGATACGCAGTATTTT	CASSPSGSTDTQYF
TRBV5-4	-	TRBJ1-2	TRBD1	TGTGCCAGCAGCTTGGAGGGGGCTTCAATCTATGGCTACACCTTC	CASSLEGASIYGYTF
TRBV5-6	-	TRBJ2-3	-	TGTGCCAGCAGCTTGCTGGCAGACGGCACAGATACGCAGTATTTT	CASSLLADGTDTQYF
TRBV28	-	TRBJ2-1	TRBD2	TGTGCCAGCAGGCCGGGACTAGCGCTAAACAATGAGCAGTTCTTC	CASRPGLALNNEQFF
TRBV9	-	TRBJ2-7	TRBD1	TGTGCCAGCAGCGTCACAGGGGGCTCCGAGCAGTACTTC	CASSVTGGSEQYF
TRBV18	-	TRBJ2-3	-	TGTGCCAGCTCACCCCTCGTCCCTGGCGGGAGCACAGATACGCAGTATTTT	CASSPLVPGGSTDTQYF
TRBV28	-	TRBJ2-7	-	TGTGCCAGCAGATCTGGGCCTCCCGACTCCTACGAGCAGTACTTC	CASRSGPPDSYEQYF
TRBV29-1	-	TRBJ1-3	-	TGCAGCGTTGGTTCTGGAAACACCATATATTTT	CSVGSGNTIYF
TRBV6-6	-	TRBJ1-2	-	TGTGCCAGCAGTTACCGCATGGGTGGGGAAAACTATGGCTACACCTTC	CASSYRMGGENYGYTF
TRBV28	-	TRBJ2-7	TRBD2	TGTGCCAGCAGCACTCCGGGACTAGCGCAAAAACCCTACGAGCAGTACTTC	CASSTPGLAQKPYEQYF
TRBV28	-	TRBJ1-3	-	TGTGCCAGCAGCCGCCCCAGCATTTCGACCCATGGAAACACCATATATTTT	CASSRPSISTHGNTIYF
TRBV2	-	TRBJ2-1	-	TGTGCCAGCAGTGATGGGACTGGCTTGACGATTGAGCAGTTCTTC	CASSDGTGLTIEQFF
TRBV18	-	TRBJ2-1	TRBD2	TGTGCCAGCTCACCACTTCTAAGCGGGGGAGACAATGAGCAGTTCTTC	CASSPLLSGGDNEQFF
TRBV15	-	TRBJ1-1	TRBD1	TGTGCCACCAGCGTGCGACAGGGCATGAACACTGAAGCTTTCTTT	CATSVRQGMNTEAFF
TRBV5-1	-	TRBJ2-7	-	TGCGCCAGCAGCTCCGCTAGGGTAACGAACGAGCAGTACTTC	CASSSARVTNEQYF
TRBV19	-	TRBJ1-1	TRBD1	TGTGCCAGTAGTCACCGACAGGGCAGAAACACTGAAGCTTTCTTT	CASSHRQGRNTEAFF
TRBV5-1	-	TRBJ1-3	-	TGCGCCAGCAGCCGGGACCTAGTGACAGCTAGAAACACCATATATTTT	CASSRDLVTARNTIYF
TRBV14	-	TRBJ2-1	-	TGTGCCAGCAGCCAAGAGAGAACCTTCTTGAATGAGCAGTTCTTC	CASSQERTFLNEQFF
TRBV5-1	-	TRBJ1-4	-	TGCGCCAGCAGCTTCTCAGGGCCTGAAAAACTGTTTTTT	CASSFSGPEKLFF
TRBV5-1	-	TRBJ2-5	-	TGCGCCAGCAGCTTGGCCATGACTTCATCGGGGACCCAGTACTTC	CASSLAMTSSGTQYF
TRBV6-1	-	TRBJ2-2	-	TGTGCCACCAACACTAACGGGGAGCTGTTTTTT	CATNTNGELFF
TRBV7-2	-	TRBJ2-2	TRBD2	TGTGCCAGCGGCGAGCGGGGGACCGTGGGGCCCGGGGAGCTGTTTTTT	CASGERGTVGPGELFF
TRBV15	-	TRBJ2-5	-	TGTGCCACCAGCAGAAACACCCTGACTACCTCAAGGCAAGAGACCCAGTACTTC	CATSRNTLTTSRQETQYF
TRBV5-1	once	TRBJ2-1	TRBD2	TGCGCCAGCAGCTTGGGACCACCGAGGGGCGGACTAGCGGATACTTACAATGAGCAGTTCTTC	CASSLGPPRGGLADTYNEQFF
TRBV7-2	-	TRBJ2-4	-	TGTGCCAGCAGCTTACCCGGCGGCGGAGTAGCCAAAAACATTCAGTACTTC	CASSLPGGGVAKNIQYF
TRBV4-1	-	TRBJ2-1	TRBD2	TGCGCCAGCAGCCCGGGACTAGCGTACTACAATGAGCAGTTCTTC	CASSPGLAYYNEQFF
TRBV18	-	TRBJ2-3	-	TGTGCCAGCTCAAGGACAGCTAGCACAGATACGCAGTATTTT	CASSRTASTDTQYF
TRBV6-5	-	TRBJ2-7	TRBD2	TGTGCCAGTAGAAGGGGGCTAGCGGGATCCTACGAGCAGTACTTC	CASRRGLAGSYEQYF
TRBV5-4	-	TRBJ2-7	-	TGTGCCAGCAGCAAAGGGGGGCGGGACCCCTACGAGCAGTACTTC	CASSKGGRDPYEQYF
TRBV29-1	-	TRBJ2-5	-	TGCAGCGTTGTTGAGGGGGTTGAGACCCAGTACTTC	CSVVEGVETQYF
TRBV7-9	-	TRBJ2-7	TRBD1	TGTGCCAGCAGCTTAGCACCACGGACAGGGGGTTCCTACGAGCAGTACTTC	CASSLAPRTGGSYEQYF
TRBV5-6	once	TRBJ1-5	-	TGTGCCAGCAGCTTGATTACCAGCAATCAGCCCCAGCATTTT	CASSLITSNQPQHF
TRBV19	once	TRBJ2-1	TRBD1	TGTGCCAGTAGTATGTGGTCCATTGACAGGGGGCTCCCGAATGAGCAGTTCTTC	CASSMWSIDRGLPNEQFF
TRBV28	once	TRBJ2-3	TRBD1	TGTGCCAGCAGTGACAGGGGTTCGGGCACAGATACGCAGTATTTT	CASSDRGSGTDTQYF
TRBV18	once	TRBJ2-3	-	TGTGCCAGCTCACCCGCGGTCCCGGGTGGAGATACGCAGTATTTT	CASSPAVPGGDTQYF
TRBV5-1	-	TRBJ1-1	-	TGCGCCAGCAGCATAGAACCCCAGAAGAACACTGAAGCTTTCTTT	CASSIEPQKNTEAFF
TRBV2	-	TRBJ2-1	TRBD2	TGTGCCAGCAGTGGTCGCGGGATAAGCGGGAGCTCCTACAATGAGCAGTTCTTC	CASSGRGISGSSYNEQFF
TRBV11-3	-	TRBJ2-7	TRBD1	TGTGCCAGCAGCTTAGGGGGACAGGGCCCCTACGAGCAGTACTTC	CASSLGGQGPYEQYF
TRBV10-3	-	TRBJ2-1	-	TGTGCCATCAGAAAACCTTTCACCGGGCCCGCTAATGAGCAGTTCTTC	CAIRKPFTGPANEQFF
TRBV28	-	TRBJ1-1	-	TGTGCCAGCAGTTTTGGCCAGGGCCGGAGTGAAGCTTTCTTT	CASSFGQGRSEAFF